This passage covers 23 T cell receptor beta chains from one sample sequenced in a study of CD8+ T cells in alopecia areata. Sequencing used cDNA as its template, made by extracting RNA and reverse transcribing it. Profiling relied on immunoSEQ multiplex PCR, and the TCRdb table lists in-frame clones only, not all of them. This table has about 200,000 clones, roughly 60% appearing once. Treatment reported: oral pan-JAK inhibitor, 5-10 mg twice daily. Specimen: CD4+ T cells sorted from blood, collected at week 24, from a patient treated with tofacitinib. The receptors come from a human donor with alopecia areata.

This clone was counted between two and nine times. The chain joins TRBV19 to TRBJ1-1; TRBD1 matches at 8 bases. With 7 bases clipped from V and 1 base from J, the junction kept 8 bases outside the gene matches. Per germline, CDR1 LNHDA and CDR2 SQIVND (reference sequence). The CDR3 is 15 residues long. CDR3 loop: CASIGTGGANTEAFF. The CDR3 bases are TGTGCCAGTATTGGAACAGGGGGTGCGAACACTGAAGCTTTCTTT. The whole variable domain, remainder taken from reference TRBV19 and TRBJ1-1, is DGGITQSPKYLFRKEGQNVTLSCEQNLNHDAMYWYRQDPGQGLRLIYYSQIVNDFQKGDIAEGYSVSREKKESFPLTVTSAQKNPTAFYLCASIGTGGANTEAFFGQGTRLTVV.

This clone was seen only a few times. The V call is TRBV2, the J call TRBJ2-5, with 7 bases lining up with TRBD1. Losses at the gene ends were 4 bases for V and 5 bases for J; bases not matched to a gene: 10. CDR3 length: 15 residues. Germline CDR1 reads SNHLY; CDR2 reads FYNNEI. The CDR3: CASSVGQASGETQYF. The CDR3 DNA follows: TGTGCCAGCAGTGTCGGACAGGCGAGTGGGGAGACCCAGTACTTC.

V usage is TRBV6-1 and J usage is TRBJ1-3; D gene ambiguous. Per the germline V gene, CDR1 is MNHNS and CDR2 is SASEGT. The germline V and J ends were trimmed by 3 bases and 2 bases, with 2 bases remaining between them. This CDR3 comprises 12 residues. As DNA, the CDR3 is TGTGCCAGCAGTGATCCTGGAAACACCATATATTTT. Residues: CASSDPGNTIYF.

The chain carries TRBV29-1 and TRBJ2-1; D remains unclear. This CDR3 is 13 amino acids long. Germline assignment: CDR1 SQVTM and CDR2 ANQGSEA. Trimming stripped 6 bases from V and 4 bases from J, with 13 bases between. CDR3 protein: CSVSPDGYNEQFF. DNA for the CDR3: TGCAGCGTATCCCCGGATGGGTACAATGAGCAGTTCTTC.

This clone was detected only a few times. The rearrangement joins TRBV19 to TRBJ2-7, with 11 bases lining up with TRBD1. CDR3 length equals 13 residues. Germline CDR1 is LNHDA and CDR2 is SQIVND (reference sequence). J was trimmed by 3 bases and V by 8 bases; bases with no gene match: 3. The CDR3 DNA sequence: TGTGCCAGTGGACAGGGGGCGAGCTACGAGCAGTACTTC. Encoded protein: CASGQGASYEQYF.

The chain couples TRBV18 to TRBJ1-1; D possibly corresponds to TRBD1 (5 bases). Germline V CDR1 and CDR2: KGHSH, LQKENI. Trimming cost V 4 bases and J 2 bases, with 17 bases left between them. The CDR3 has 16 residues. The CDR3 here is CASSLVLQGVNTEAFF. As DNA, the CDR3 is TGTGCCAGCTCACTGGTGCTTCAGGGAGTTAACACTGAAGCTTTCTTT. The complete variable domain, with remaining parts taken from reference TRBV18 and TRBJ1-1, reads NAGVMQNPRHLVRRRGQEARLRCSPMKGHSHVYWYRQLPEEGLKFMVYLQKENIIDESGMPKERFSAEFPKEGPSILRIQQVVRGDSAAYFCASSLVLQGVNTEAFFGQGTRLTVV.

This clone was seen just once. The genes are TRBV4-1 and TRBJ1-5, with unresolved D. Trimming took off 0 bases at V and 5 bases at J, with 5 bases between the two ends. The CDR3 consists of 13 residues. Germline V gene lookup returns CDR1 MGHRA and CDR2 YSYEKL. The CDR3 sequence: CASSQDAYQPQHF. As DNA, the CDR3 is TGCGCCAGCAGCCAAGATGCGTATCAGCCCCAGCATTTT.

J is TRBJ2-3 and V is TRBV30, with 8 bases aligning to TRBD2. Germline V gives CDR1 GTSNPN, CDR2 SVGIG (reference sequence). V was pared by 4 bases and J by 1 base, with 1 base of the junction left unmatched. This CDR3 region has 13 residues. In DNA form, the CDR3 reads TGTGCCTGGAAACTAGCGGGCACAGATACGCAGTATTTT. Its protein is CAWKLAGTDTQYF.

This clone appeared a few times. The chain couples TRBV5-4 to TRBJ2-2; maybe TRBD2 (5 bases). V lost 0 bases and J lost 4, with 13 bases in between. Germline V gives CDR1 SGHNT, CDR2 YYREEE (reference sequence). The length of the CDR3 is 16 residues. CDR3 amino acids: CASSLAYSGSTGELFF. The DNA for the CDR3 is TGTGCCAGCAGCTTGGCTTACTCGGGATCCACCGGGGAGCTGTTTTTT. Filled out from reference TRBV5-4 and TRBJ2-2, the complete variable domain reads ETGVTQSPTHLIKTRGQQVTLRCSSQSGHNTVSWYQQALGQGPQFIFQYYREEENGRGNFPPRFSGLQFPNYSSELNVNALELDDSALYLCASSLAYSGSTGELFFGEGSRLTVL.

This chain joins TRBV5-1 and TRBJ2-7; 14 nucleotides match TRBD2. V dropped 2 bases and J dropped 2; count of bases not matched to a gene: 6. Germline CDR1 is SGHRS and CDR2 is YFSETQ. This CDR3 has 17 residues. CDR3 protein: CASSFGTSGGGAYEQYF. The DNA for the CDR3 is TGCGCCAGCAGCTTCGGGACTAGCGGGGGTGGCGCCTACGAGCAGTACTTC.

The genes are TRBV7-2 and TRBJ2-1; 9 bases are a match to TRBD1. CDR3 size: 15 residues. Germline-derived CDR1 and CDR2 are SGHTA and FQGNSA. Trimming took 4 bases from V and 1 from J; bases not matched to a gene: 2. CDR3 DNA: TGTGCCAGCAGCTCGGACAGGGGTTCCTACAATGAGCAGTTCTTC. Amino acids: CASSSDRGSYNEQFF.

The gene calls are TRBV7-8 and TRBJ2-1, with 8 nucleotides matching TRBD1. V trimming: 1 base; J trimming: 9 bases; junction bases outside the gene matches: 8. Germline V lookup: CDR1 SGHVS, CDR2 FQNEAQ. The CDR3 covers 15 residues. CDR3 sequence reads: CASSLGQGAPREQFF. The CDR3 nucleotides are TGTGCCAGCAGCTTAGGGCAGGGGGCGCCCCGTGAGCAGTTCTTC.

The J gene is TRBJ2-7, the V gene TRBV7-2; D may match TRBD1 or TRBD2 (7 bases each). The CDR3 runs 14 residues. Germline loops: CDR1 SGHTA, CDR2 FQGNSA. The DNA of the CDR3 is TGTGCAACAGGGGAGACGTATAGCGGGTCCGAGCAGTACTTC. As protein: CATGETYSGSEQYF.

DNA of the CDR3: TGTGCCAGCAGCTTATACCTAGACACCGGGGAGCTGTTTTTT. The encoded protein is CASSLYLDTGELFF. This chain connects TRBV7-8 to TRBJ2-2, with unresolved D. This CDR3 region has 14 residues. CDR1 is SGHVS, CDR2 FQNEAQ, per germline. Trimming took off 2 bases at V and 3 bases at J, with 7 bases between the two ends.

There are a few counts of this clone. V usage is TRBV20-1 and J usage is TRBJ1-2; possibly TRBD1 for D (6 bases). This CDR3 comprises 11 residues. V was cut by 4 bases and J by 6 bases, with 9 bases left in between. Germline loops: CDR1 DFQATT, CDR2 SNEGSKA (reference sequence). The CDR3 nucleotides are TGCAGTGCTATCGGGGGCGATGGCTACACCTTC. Translating gives CSAIGGDGYTF.

This rearrangement joins TRBV28 to TRBJ2-3, with D possibly matching TRBD2 (6 bases). This CDR3 has 15 residues. V was trimmed by 1 base and J by 11 bases, leaving 19 bases between them. The germline V gene encodes CDR1 MDHEN and CDR2 SYDVKM. Here the CDR3 reads CASSLSIVAGRGQYF. The DNA for the CDR3 is TGTGCCAGCAGTTTATCCATAGTAGCTGGGCGGGGGCAGTATTTT.

The chain employs TRBV4-1 and TRBJ2-7; no clear D. Deletions cut 1 base from V and 4 bases from J, with 14 bases between. In germline, CDR1 is MGHRA, CDR2 YSYEKL. The CDR3 has 15 amino acids. CDR3 sequence reads: CASSQGQQQLYEQYF. The CDR3 DNA follows: TGCGCCAGCAGCCAAGGTCAACAGCAACTTTACGAGCAGTACTTC.

The chain links TRBV14 to TRBJ1-2; D call uncertain. Trimming took off 4 bases at V and 2 bases at J, with 14 bases between the two ends. CDR3 size: 15 residues. Germline V gives CDR1 SGHDN, CDR2 FVKESK. The CDR3 spells CASSRWSGRNYGYTF. CDR3 nucleotide sequence: TGTGCCAGCAGCCGCTGGTCCGGACGGAACTATGGCTACACCTTC. Filled out from reference TRBV14 and TRBJ1-2, the complete variable domain reads EAGVTQFPSHSVIEKGQTVTLRCDPISGHDNLYWYRRVMGKEIKFLLHFVKESKQDESGMPNNRFLAERTGGTYSTLKVQPAELEDSGVYFCASSRWSGRNYGYTFGSGTRLTVV.

This chain uses TRBV27 with TRBJ2-7; 11 bases align to TRBD1. Germline values: CDR1 MNHEY, CDR2 SMNVEV (reference sequence). Trimming removed 6 bases from V and 4 bases from J; junction bases left unmatched: 5. The CDR3 spans 14 residues. DNA for the CDR3: TGTGCCAGCAGGGGGACAGGGGGGATGTACGAGCAGTACTTC. Translating gives CASRGTGGMYEQYF.

About this clone itself: The sample carries other DNA sequences with the same CDR3. The chain is built from TRBV29-1 and TRBJ2-5; tentative D call: TRBD2 (5 bases). The V gene's germline CDR1 is SQVTM and CDR2 ANQGSEA. CDR3 length: 11 amino acids. V lost 7 bases to trimming and J lost 5 bases, with 11 bases between them. Written as DNA, the CDR3 is TGCAGCGCCCGGGGTTTGGAGACCCAGTACTTC. It yields the protein CSARGLETQYF. The variable domain in full, completed from reference TRBV29-1 and TRBJ2-5, reads SAVISQKPSRDICQRGTSLTIQCQVDSQVTMMFWYRQQPGQSLTLIATANQGSEATYESGFVIDKFPISRPNLTFSTLTVSNMSPEDSSIYLCSARGLETQYFGPGTRLLVL.

The chain is built from TRBV9 and TRBJ2-3; TRBD2 might be the D (6 bases). The CDR3 is made up of 15 amino acids. Trimming left V 2 bases short and J 1 base short, with 11 bases between. Per the germline V gene, CDR1 is SGDLS and CDR2 is YYNGEE. CDR3 sequence: CASSVGTGGTDTQYF. The CDR3 DNA reads TGTGCCAGCAGCGTTGGGACGGGGGGCACAGATACGCAGTATTTT. The full variable domain, completed using reference TRBV9 and TRBJ2-3, is DSGVTQTPKHLITATGQRVTLRCSPRSGDLSVYWYQQSLDQGLQFLIQYYNGEERAKGNILERFSAQQFPDLHSELNLSSLELGDSALYFCASSVGTGGTDTQYFGPGTRLTVL.

The table lists this clone with a few counts. The chain uses TRBV29-1 and TRBJ2-5; either TRBD1 or TRBD2 may fit D (7 bases each). The CDR3 is 13 amino acids. Germline loops: CDR1 SQVTM, CDR2 ANQGSEA. The germline V and J ends were trimmed by 8 bases and 2 bases, with 15 bases remaining between them. The CDR3 DNA follows: TGCAGCTTGGGGGGGGACAGACAAGAGACCCAGTACTTC. Protein product: CSLGGDRQETQYF.

The V call is TRBV2, the J call TRBJ2-3; TRBD2 is a possible D gene (6 bases). The length of the CDR3 is 15 residues. With 4 bases removed from V and 6 bases from J, the gap between germline ends came to 17 bases. The germline gives CDR1 SNHLY, CDR2 FYNNEI. The CDR3 bases are TGTGCCAGCAGTGCCCTAGCGACGTTTATGGATACGCAGTATTTT. The encoded protein is CASSALATFMDTQYF.